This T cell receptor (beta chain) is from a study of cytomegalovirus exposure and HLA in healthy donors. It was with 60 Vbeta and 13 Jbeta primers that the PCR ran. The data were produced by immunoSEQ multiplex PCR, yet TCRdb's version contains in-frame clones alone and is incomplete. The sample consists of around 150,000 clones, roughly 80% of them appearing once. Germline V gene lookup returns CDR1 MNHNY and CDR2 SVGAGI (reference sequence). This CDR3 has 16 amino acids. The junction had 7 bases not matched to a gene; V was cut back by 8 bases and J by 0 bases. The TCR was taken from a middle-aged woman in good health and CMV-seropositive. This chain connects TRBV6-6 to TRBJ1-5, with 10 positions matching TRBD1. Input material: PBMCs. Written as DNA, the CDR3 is TGTGCCAGCCAACCGACAGGGGGCTATAGCAATCAGCCCCAGCATTTT. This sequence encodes CASQPTGGYSNQPQHF.